The rows below give T cell receptor beta chains drawn from one sample of a study of T cell repertoires in cytomegalovirus infection. For these receptors, no antigen is known. TCRdb independently ran MiXCR on the reads; one entry per CDR3 protein. The sample has more than 300,000 distinct CDR3 sequences; about 35% are singletons. This specimen consisted of cultured PBMCs, obtained from culture after CMV antigen stimulation. The receptors come from a human donor in good health (CMV status not recorded). Some clones in this sample may be carry-over from other donors' samples. Each CDR3 is given with its conserved first and last residue. The D gene is left open where the match is weak. Clone size is stated in some rows and not others, as once, few, many or a class when expanded.

TRBJ1-5	TRBD1	TRBV28	16	.	CASSPETGVNNQPQHF	TGTGCCAGCAGTCCGGAGACAGGGGTTAACAATCAGCCCCAGCATTTT
TRBJ2-3	TRBD1	TRBV6-1	15	.	CASSDGQGRADTQYF	TGTGCCAGCAGTGATGGACAGGGGCGCGCAGATACGCAGTATTTT
TRBJ2-1	TRBD2	TRBV9	18	.	CASSAGPGLAGGMNEQFF	TGTGCCAGCAGCGCGGGCCCGGGACTAGCGGGAGGTATGAATGAGCAGTTCTTC
TRBJ1-4	TRBD1	TRBV6-1	14	.	CASRTGWLDEKLFF	TGTGCCAGCAGGACAGGGTGGTTGGATGAAAAACTGTTTTTT
TRBJ2-3	TRBD2	TRBV19	14	few	CASSIGPSGRTQYF	TGTGCCAGTAGTATAGGCCCTAGCGGGAGGACGCAGTATTTT
TRBJ1-2	TRBD1	TRBV14	14	.	CASSQVGQGYGYTF	TGTGCCAGCAGCCAAGTTGGACAGGGGTATGGCTACACCTTC
TRBJ2-1	.	TRBV7-9	12	few	CASSLPGEEQFF	TGTGCCAGCAGCTTACCGGGTGAGGAGCAGTTCTTC
TRBJ1-6	TRBD1	TRBV6-6	14	few	CASSYTGVNSPLHF	TGTGCCAGCAGTTACACAGGGGTTAATTCACCCCTCCACTTT
TRBJ2-4	TRBD2	TRBV20-1	15	.	CSASLLLATKNIQYF	TGCAGTGCTAGTCTTCTACTAGCGACCAAAAACATTCAGTACTTC
TRBJ1-2	.	TRBV7-2	15	.	CASSSYLQGGGGYTF	TGTGCCAGCAGCTCTTACCTTCAAGGTGGGGGAGGCTACACCTTC
TRBJ1-4	TRBD1	TRBV28	15	.	CASRRQGTGARVLFF	TGTGCCAGCAGACGCCAGGGGACAGGGGCCCGCGTTCTGTTTTTT
TRBJ1-1	.	TRBV9	15	.	CASSVDPQPNTEAFF	TGTGCCAGCAGCGTAGACCCACAGCCCAACACTGAAGCTTTCTTT
TRBJ2-1	.	TRBV7-3	13	few	CASSPHEGKEQFF	TGTGCCAGCAGCCCCCACGAGGGGAAGGAGCAGTTCTTC
TRBJ2-1	.	TRBV11-2	13	.	CASRRSPHPEQFF	TGTGCCAGCAGGCGGAGCCCCCACCCTGAGCAGTTCTTC
TRBJ2-1	TRBD2	TRBV6-2/TRBV6-3	16	once	CASSPTPGGRAGEQFF	TGTGCCAGCAGCCCCACCCCGGGCGGGAGGGCCGGTGAGCAGTTCTTC
TRBJ2-7	TRBD1	TRBV20-1	13	.	CSAEGATGYEQYF	TGCAGTGCTGAGGGGGCAACAGGGTACGAGCAGTACTTC
TRBJ1-1	.	TRBV19	14	.	CASSIGQMNTEAFF	TGTGCCAGTAGTATCGGACAGATGAACACTGAAGCTTTCTTT
TRBJ1-2	.	TRBV7-2	12	many	CASSSGVYGYTF	TGTGCCAGCAGTTCAGGGGTCTATGGCTACACCTTC
TRBJ2-7	TRBD2	TRBV12-3/TRBV12-4	15	.	CASSLNGLAGVEQYF	TGTGCCAGCAGTTTAAACGGACTAGCGGGAGTCGAGCAGTACTTC
TRBJ2-3	.	TRBV7-2	12	many	CASSFRGHTQYF	TGTGCCAGCAGCTTTCGAGGGCATACGCAGTATTTT
TRBJ1-3	TRBD1	TRBV7-6	16	few	CASSLQQGASGNTIYF	TGTGCCAGCAGCCTCCAACAGGGGGCCTCTGGAAACACCATATATTTT
TRBJ1-3	.	TRBV28	13	.	CASATGGGNTIYF	TGTGCCAGTGCGACTGGCGGGGGAAACACCATATATTTT
TRBJ1-1	.	TRBV19	13	few	CASSMGQNGEAFF	TGTGCCAGTAGTATGGGGCAGAACGGTGAAGCTTTCTTT
TRBJ2-3	TRBD2	TRBV7-9	24	.	CASSDLRDGHIPSGRGASTDTQYF	TGTGCCAGCAGCGACCTCCGGGACGGCCATATCCCTAGCGGGAGGGGCGCTAGCACAGATACGCAGTATTTT
TRBJ1-1	.	TRBV7-2	14	many	CASSPDRSSTEAFF	TGTGCCAGCAGTCCCGACAGGAGTTCTACTGAAGCTTTCTTT
TRBJ1-2	.	TRBV27	16	few	CASSSLLDRRGNGYTF	TGTGCCAGCAGTTCCCTTCTCGATCGGCGGGGGAATGGCTACACCTTC
TRBJ1-5	.	TRBV6-2/TRBV6-3	15	.	CASSKLDRLDQPQHF	TGTGCCAGCTCCAAATTAGACAGACTCGATCAGCCCCAGCATTTT
TRBJ2-3	TRBD1	TRBV19	14	.	CASTSQGDTDTQYF	TGTGCCAGCACAAGCCAGGGGGACACAGATACGCAGTATTTT
TRBJ2-2	TRBD2	TRBV7-6	17	many	CASSLAASGVNTGELFF	TGTGCCAGCAGCTTAGCGGCTAGCGGGGTTAACACCGGGGAGCTGTTTTTT
TRBJ1-3	.	TRBV7-8	17	few	CASSLVARAYSGNTIYF	TGTGCCAGCAGCTTAGTGGCCCGAGCCTACTCTGGAAACACCATATATTTT
TRBJ2-2	.	TRBV24-1	17	.	CATSGHSLITNTGELFF	TGTGCCACCAGTGGCCACTCTCTCATTACGAACACCGGGGAGCTGTTTTTT
TRBJ2-1	TRBD2	TRBV12-3/TRBV12-4	15	.	CASSSPSGVYNEQFF	TGTGCCAGCAGTTCCCCTAGCGGGGTATACAATGAGCAGTTCTTC
TRBJ1-1	TRBD1	TRBV12-3/TRBV12-4	14	few	CASSQQGSSTEAFF	TGTGCCAGCAGTCAACAGGGGTCTAGCACTGAAGCTTTCTTT
TRBJ1-2	TRBD1	TRBV7-8	18	few	CASSFFGGGGTVKAGYTF	TGTGCCAGCAGCTTTTTTGGTGGAGGCGGGACAGTAAAAGCCGGCTACACCTTC
TRBJ2-1	.	TRBV7-2	15	few	CASSTGFRVYNEQFF	TGTGCCAGCAGCACAGGGTTTCGTGTCTACAATGAGCAGTTCTTC
TRBJ1-1	.	TRBV6-5	13	.	CASSYGQVSEAFF	TGTGCCAGCAGTTACGGGCAGGTTAGTGAAGCTTTCTTT
TRBJ1-6	.	TRBV12-3/TRBV12-4	14	.	CASGRRDKDSPLHF	TGTGCCAGCGGCCGCCGGGACAAGGATTCACCCCTCCACTTT
TRBJ1-4	TRBD1	TRBV27	16	.	CASSKQGITANEKLFF	TGTGCCAGCAGTAAACAGGGGATCACGGCTAATGAAAAACTGTTTTTT
TRBJ2-1	TRBD2	TRBV28	14	.	CAIGGLAGFNEQFF	TGTGCCATCGGGGGACTAGCGGGATTCAATGAGCAGTTCTTC
TRBJ2-3	TRBD2	TRBV6-5	16	.	CASSYSLAGVADTQYF	TGTGCCAGCAGTTACTCCCTTGCGGGAGTGGCAGATACGCAGTATTTT
TRBJ2-1	TRBD2	TRBV2	20	few	CASSERAGTSGMLSYNEQFF	TGTGCCAGCAGTGAAAGGGCCGGGACTAGCGGGATGTTATCCTACAATGAGCAGTTCTTC
TRBJ1-1	TRBD1	TRBV6-2/TRBV6-3	15	.	CASRLRGQANTEAFF	TGTGCCAGCAGGCTTCGGGGACAGGCTAACACTGAAGCTTTCTTT
TRBJ2-1	TRBD2	TRBV7-2	20	many	CASSLVSARSRLAGGYEQFF	TGTGCCAGCAGCTTAGTTTCTGCCCGGTCTCGACTAGCGGGAGGGTATGAGCAGTTCTTC
TRBJ1-1	TRBD1	TRBV5-1	15	.	CASSSMTGPDTEAFF	TGCGCCAGCAGCTCCATGACAGGGCCGGACACTGAAGCTTTCTTT
TRBJ2-7	.	TRBV20-1	11	once	CSARLIYEQYF	TGCAGTGCAAGACTGATCTACGAGCAGTACTTC
TRBJ1-5	.	TRBV19	13	.	CASSRQVGQPQHF	TGTGCCAGCTCCCGCCAGGTGGGACAGCCCCAGCATTTT
TRBJ2-7	.	TRBV28	11	few	CASTGPYEQYF	TGTGCCAGCACCGGACCATACGAGCAGTACTTC
TRBJ2-3	TRBD2	TRBV11-2	18	.	CASSRLDISGTNTDTQYF	TGTGCCAGCAGCCGGCTCGATATTAGCGGGACAAACACAGATACGCAGTATTTT
TRBJ2-5	.	TRBV7-2	15	many	CASGSSPVLVSTQYF	TGTGCCAGCGGTTCATCTCCCGTCCTTGTGTCGACCCAGTACTTC